In its sample, the clone carrying this TCR beta chain was seen once. What it recognizes is unknown. These data are taken from a study of blood T cells in healthy people across ages. Whole-study findings and limits: Naive CD4+ cell counts and diversity both ran higher in long-lived than in aged donors.

Staff drew 9 to 10 milliliters of peripheral blood from each donor. PCR was performed a second time for about 7 to 11 cycles using a sample-barcoded 5' primer and a J-beta primer mix. Through a template-switch adaptor with 12 random nucleotides, each cDNA molecule received a tag. TCRdb re-called the 5' RACE reads through MiXCR, storing one row per CDR3 protein. The data contain around 600,000 distinct CDR3 sequences, less than 60% of them singletons. Per germline, CDR1 SQVTM and CDR2 ANQGSEA. V gave up 6 bases and J gave up 3 bases, with 11 bases separating them. This CDR3 has 12 amino acids. The TCR sequence derives from a man older than 75 in good health. The sequenced material came from blood. The J gene is TRBJ1-1, the V gene TRBV29-1; D call uncertain. The CDR3 bases are TGCAGCGTAGCGCGGGGATACACTGAAGCTTTCTTT. Amino acid sequence: CSVARGYTEAFF.